One TCR beta chain is described in this entry. What antigen it recognizes has not been identified. The data stem from a study of monozygotic twins with inflammatory bowel disease (dated by TCRdb to between 2019 and 2020). Notes on the research overall: The complete study included 28 monozygotic twin pairs: 19 IBD-discordant Danish pairs and nine German pairs, of which four were IBD-concordant and five were IBD-discordant. Within discordant pairs, disease-associated traits were sought mainly by comparing IBD patients with their genetically identical healthy co-twins. Each individual had, on average, about 151 000 unique TCRalpha sequences and 181 000 unique TCRbeta sequences available for analysis. What the study reported, not specific to this receptor: Repertoire similarity did not differ between concordant and discordant twins, which could be due to limited statistical power. Because patients received different immunosuppressive treatments, the repertoires may have picked up extra background noise and variability between individuals. IBD patients had lower TCRbeta repertoire diversity, measured by the inverse Simpson index, than their healthy co-twins. The results gave no support for a single strong signal or clonotype linked to IBD. Fewer clonotypes were shared with other individuals by IBD patients than by healthy twins, most markedly in patients showing signs of disease activity. Distinction between different T cell subtypes could not be achieved in the analysis.

CDR1 and CDR2 were assigned from the germline V gene (reference sequence) as LNHDA and SQIVND. The CDR3 starts with the cysteine, ends with the phenylalanine, and has 13 residues. A DNA sequence was not provided. From each donor, an approximately 2.3 ml peripheral blood sample was drawn into PAXgene tubes and stored at -80 degrees C. Total RNA was isolated from whole blood with the PAXgene blood miRNA kit on an automated QIAcube, without T cell sorting. Deep TCRalpha and TCRbeta repertoire profiling with unique molecular barcoding was performed on peripheral blood of monozygotic twin pairs concordant or discordant for inflammatory bowel disease. Smoking habits were recorded for all twin pairs, with individuals classified as current, former or never smokers. The library was obtained by 5' RACE. For each TCR library, around 3,800 ng of total RNA was used. For each sample, cDNA synthesis with SMARTScribe reverse transcriptase was split into eight separate reactions. Unique molecular identifiers containing a 6-nucleotide sample barcode were introduced through template switching during cDNA synthesis. Amplification of TCRalpha and TCRbeta cDNA involved two nested PCRs of 16 and 9 cycles, and each PCR was followed by bead purification. Before amplification, the cDNA was treated with uracil DNA-glycosylase and purified using the QIAquick PCR purification kit. The second PCR added Illumina TruSeq-compatible adapters along with sample-specific barcodes. Library quality and concentration were checked on TapeStation and Qubit, and libraries were pooled at about 5 ng each. The pooled libraries were sequenced with 2 x 100 bp reads and custom sequencing primers on an Illumina HiSeq2500 single-index Rapid Run. Per the original workflow: MiGEC version 1.2.6 was used for UMI-based consensus assembly, which corrected PCR and sequencing errors. MiXCR version 2.1.1 was used for V(D)J alignment, clonotype assembly and CDR3 extraction. To normalise gene usage, clonotype sharing and MAIT/NKT TCR abundance, the analysis used the top 1000, 10 000 and 20 000 clonotypes per sample. Diversity was computed as the inverse Simpson index with the vegan R package after downsampling to 27 000 UMIs. Paired Mann-Whitney U tests were applied to discordant twin pairs, and Benjamini-Hochberg correction was used for multiple testing. TCRdb reprocessed the public reads and reports one entry per CDR3 protein sequence, without DNA. These V and J calls derive from TCRdb rather than the authors' analysis. The sample table holds some 330,000 distinct CDR3 sequences. The top ten clonotypes cover more than 4.5% of the sample.

This receptor was obtained from a human donor with ulcerative colitis or Crohn's disease, or a healthy co-twin of an affected twin (not recorded which). Sequencing was performed on blood. The rearranged segments are TRBV19 and TRBJ1-5. This receptor carries the CDR3 CASSQKGYQPQHF.